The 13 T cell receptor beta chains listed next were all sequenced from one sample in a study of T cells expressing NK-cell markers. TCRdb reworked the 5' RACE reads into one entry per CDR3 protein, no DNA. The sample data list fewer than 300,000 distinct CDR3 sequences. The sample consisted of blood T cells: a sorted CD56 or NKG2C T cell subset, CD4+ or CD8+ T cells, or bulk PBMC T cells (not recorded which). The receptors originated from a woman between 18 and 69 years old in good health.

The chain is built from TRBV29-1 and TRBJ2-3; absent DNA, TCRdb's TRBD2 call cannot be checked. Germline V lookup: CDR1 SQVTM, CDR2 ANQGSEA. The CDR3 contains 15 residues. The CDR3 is CSVAPTSSEADTQYF.

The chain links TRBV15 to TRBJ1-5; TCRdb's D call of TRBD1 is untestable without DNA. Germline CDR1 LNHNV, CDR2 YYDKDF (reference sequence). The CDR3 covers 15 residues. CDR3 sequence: CATSPEGGQGQPQHF. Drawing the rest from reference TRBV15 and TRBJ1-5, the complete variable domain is DAMVIQNPRYQVTQFGKPVTLSCSQTLNHNVMYWYQQKSSQAPKLLFHYYDKDFNNEADTPDNFQSRRPNTSFCFLDIRSPGLGDTAMYLCATSPEGGQGQPQHFGDGTRLSIL.

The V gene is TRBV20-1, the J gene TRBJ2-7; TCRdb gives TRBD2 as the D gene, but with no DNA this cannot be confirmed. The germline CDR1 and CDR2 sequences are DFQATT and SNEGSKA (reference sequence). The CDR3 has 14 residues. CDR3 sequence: CSAMTSGTPYEQYF.

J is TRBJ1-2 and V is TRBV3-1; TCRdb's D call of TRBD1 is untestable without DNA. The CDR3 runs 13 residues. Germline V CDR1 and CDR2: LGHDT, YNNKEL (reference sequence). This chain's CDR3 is CASSQGGGHGYTF.

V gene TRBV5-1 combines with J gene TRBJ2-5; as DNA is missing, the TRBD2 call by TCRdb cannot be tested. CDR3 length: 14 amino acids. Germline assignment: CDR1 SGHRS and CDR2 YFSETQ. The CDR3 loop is CASSLAGPRETQYF.

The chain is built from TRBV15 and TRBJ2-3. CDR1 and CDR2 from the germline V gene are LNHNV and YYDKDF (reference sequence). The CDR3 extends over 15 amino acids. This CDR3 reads CATSRDRPSTDTQYF.

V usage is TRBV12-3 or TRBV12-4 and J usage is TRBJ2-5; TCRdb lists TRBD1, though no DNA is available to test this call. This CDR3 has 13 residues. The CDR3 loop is CASRRGAGETQYF.

CDR3 sequence reads: CASSFGKNGYTF. The chain recombines TRBV12-3 or TRBV12-4 with TRBJ1-2; the D call of TRBD1 rests on TCRdb alone, since no DNA is present to check it. The CDR3 length is 12 residues.

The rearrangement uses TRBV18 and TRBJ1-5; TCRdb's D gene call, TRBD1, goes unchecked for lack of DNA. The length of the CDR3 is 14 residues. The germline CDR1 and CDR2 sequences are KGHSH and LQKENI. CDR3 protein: CASSLDTGPQPQHF. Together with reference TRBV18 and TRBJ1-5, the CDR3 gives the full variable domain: NAGVMQNPRHLVRRRGQEARLRCSPMKGHSHVYWYRQLPEEGLKFMVYLQKENIIDESGMPKERFSAEFPKEGPSILRIQQVVRGDSAAYFCASSLDTGPQPQHFGDGTRLSIL.

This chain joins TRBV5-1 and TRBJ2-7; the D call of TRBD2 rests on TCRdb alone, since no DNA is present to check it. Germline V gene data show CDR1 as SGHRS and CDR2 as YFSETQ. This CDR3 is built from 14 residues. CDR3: CASTHGGSRNEQYF.

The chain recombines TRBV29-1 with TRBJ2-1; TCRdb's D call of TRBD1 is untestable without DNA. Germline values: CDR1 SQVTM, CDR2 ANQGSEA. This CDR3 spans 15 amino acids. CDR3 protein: CSSGGGAGSSNEQFF.

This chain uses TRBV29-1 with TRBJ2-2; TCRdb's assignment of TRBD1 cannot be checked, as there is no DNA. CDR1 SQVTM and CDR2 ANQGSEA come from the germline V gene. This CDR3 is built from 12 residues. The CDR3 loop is CSAAWATGELFF.

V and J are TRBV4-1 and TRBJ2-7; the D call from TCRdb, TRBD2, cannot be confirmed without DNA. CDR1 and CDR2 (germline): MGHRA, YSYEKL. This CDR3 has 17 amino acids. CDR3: CASSQEGRLADSYEQYF.